The next 19 T cell receptor beta chains were all read from a single sample in a study of identical twins. Each CDR3 protein is one row after TCRdb ran MiXCR on the 5' RACE reads. This table has about 920,000 distinct CDR3 sequences, more than 9% appearing once. The sample also formed part of further work on yellow fever vaccine responses in identical twins.

Input material: PBMCs. All receptors derive from a woman aged 18-29 years in good health.

This clonotype was counted only a few times. The rearrangement links TRBV14 to TRBJ2-3; TRBD1 agrees at 7 bases. Trimming removed 0 bases from V and 1 base from J; junction bases left unmatched: 7. This CDR3 comprises 17 residues. From germline, CDR1 is SGHDN and CDR2 FVKESK. This CDR3 reads CASSQDLGGLRTDTQYF. The CDR3 nucleotides read TGTGCCAGCAGCCAAGATCTAGGGGGCCTTCGCACAGATACGCAGTATTTT.

This clonotype was detected many times. The rearrangement joins TRBV2 to TRBJ2-7; D is uncertain. Germline CDR1 is SNHLY and CDR2 is FYNNEI. This CDR3 is 10 amino acids long. V gave up 6 bases and J gave up 7 bases, with 7 bases separating them. The CDR3 DNA reads as TGTGCCAGCAGGGGGTGGGAGCAGTACTTC. Its protein is CASRGWEQYF.

This clonotype appeared a few times. The V gene is TRBV5-1, the J gene TRBJ2-3, with D unresolved. Trimming cost V 0 bases and J 0 bases, with 14 bases left between them. The germline V gene encodes CDR1 SGHRS and CDR2 YFSETQ. The length of the CDR3 is 17 residues. The CDR3 DNA is TGCGCCAGCAGCTTGGGTGGCAGCGCCTCTAGCACAGATACGCAGTATTTT. Its translation: CASSLGGSASSTDTQYF.

This clonotype was found a few times. This rearrangement joins TRBV19 to TRBJ2-7; D could derive from TRBD1 or TRBD2 (5 bases each). Trimming pared 4 bases from V and 3 bases from J, leaving 13 bases between. In germline, CDR1 is LNHDA, CDR2 SQIVND (reference sequence). The CDR3 length is 14 residues. The CDR3 sequence: CASSKEGRSYEQYF. The DNA of the CDR3 is TGTGCCAGTAGTAAAGAGGGACGGAGCTACGAGCAGTACTTC. Full variable domain (rest looked up from reference TRBV19 and TRBJ2-7): DGGITQSPKYLFRKEGQNVTLSCEQNLNHDAMYWYRQDPGQGLRLIYYSQIVNDFQKGDIAEGYSVSREKKESFPLTVTSAQKNPTAFYLCASSKEGRSYEQYFGPGTRLTVT.

This clonotype was detected many times. The chain has TRBV4-2 and TRBJ2-1; the match to TRBD2 covers 7 bases. CDR3 length: 16 amino acids. Germline CDR1 is LGHNA and CDR2 is YNFKEQ. The junction had 7 bases not matched to a gene; V was cut back by 5 bases and J by 0 bases. CDR3 sequence: CASSKAGRASYNEQFF. In DNA form, the CDR3 reads TGTGCCAGCAGCAAAGCGGGGCGGGCCTCCTACAATGAGCAGTTCTTC.

The rearrangement joins TRBV5-5 to TRBJ2-5; a possible D gene is TRBD1 (6 bases). Germline CDR1 is SGHKS and CDR2 is YYEKEE (reference sequence). Trimming cost V 4 bases and J 0 bases, with 13 bases left between them. CDR3 length equals 15 residues. The DNA of the CDR3 is TGTGCCAGCAGCCATAGGACAGCGTACCAAGAGACCCAGTACTTC. This gives the protein CASSHRTAYQETQYF.

The chain links TRBV20-1 to TRBJ2-2; TRBD2 agrees at 10 bases. The CDR3 totals 16 residues. Germline V lookup: CDR1 DFQATT, CDR2 SNEGSKA (reference sequence). V lost 5 bases and J lost 4; bases outside the gene matches: 10. The chain's CDR3 is CSAGDSGGHSTGELFF. CDR3 nucleotides: TGCAGTGCTGGGGATAGCGGGGGGCATAGCACCGGGGAGCTGTTTTTT.

At least ten counts were recorded for this clonotype. The chain links TRBV12-3 or TRBV12-4 to TRBJ2-5, with D uncertain. V dropped 6 bases and J dropped 13 bases, with 18 bases sitting between them. The CDR3 has 12 amino acids. The CDR3 here is CASSSQSSTRYF. The CDR3 nucleotides read TGTGCCAGCAGCTCACAATCCTCAACGCGGTACTTC.

The rearrangement joins TRBV4-1 to TRBJ2-7; no clear D. Deletions cut 1 base from V and 2 bases from J, with 12 bases between. Germline CDR1 and CDR2: MGHRA and YSYEKL. This CDR3 comprises 15 residues. Here the CDR3 reads CASSQVLRGTYEQYF. The CDR3 DNA is TGCGCCAGCAGCCAAGTACTCCGCGGTACCTACGAGCAGTACTTC.

This chain links TRBV3-1 with TRBJ1-1, with 9 positions matching TRBD1. This CDR3 region has 15 residues. Losses at the gene ends were 5 bases for V and 5 bases for J; bases not matched to a gene: 9. Germline V lookup: CDR1 LGHDT, CDR2 YNNKEL (reference sequence). This chain's CDR3 is CASSLAGTGKTEAFF. For the CDR3, the DNA is TGTGCCAGCAGCTTAGCCGGGACAGGGAAAACTGAAGCTTTCTTT.

This chain joins TRBV7-9 and TRBJ2-1; 9 nucleotides line up with TRBD2. J lost 1 base, V lost 0 bases, and 4 bases had no gene match. The V gene's germline CDR1 is SEHNR and CDR2 FQNEAQ (reference sequence). The CDR3 contains 17 residues. The CDR3, as DNA: TGTGCCAGCAGCTTAGCGTGGCTAGCGGGGTCCTACAATGAGCAGTTCTTC. The encoded protein is CASSLAWLAGSYNEQFF.

This chain links TRBV25-1 with TRBJ2-3; the D gene is possibly TRBD2 (5 bases). Trimming stripped 4 bases from V and 2 bases from J, with 10 bases between. The germline CDR1 and CDR2 sequences are MGHDK and SYGVNS. The CDR3 sequence is 14 residues long. The CDR3 region is CASSGGPPTDTQYF. The DNA of the CDR3 is TGTGCCAGCAGTGGAGGGCCACCCACAGATACGCAGTATTTT.

In this sample, this clonotype turned up a few times. The chain recombines TRBV28 with TRBJ1-6; 7 positions match TRBD1. There are 14 residues in the CDR3. Per germline, CDR1 MDHEN and CDR2 SYDVKM. V shed 8 bases and J 7 bases; nucleotides not matched to a gene: 8. The CDR3, as DNA: TGTGCCAGCCGGCCGACAGGGAGAAATTCACCCCTCCACTTT. It is translated as CASRPTGRNSPLHF.

The table lists this clonotype with a few counts. The chain is built from TRBV3-1 and TRBJ2-5; weak D call: TRBD2 (6 bases). V was pared by 8 bases and J by 5 bases, with 21 bases between. Per the germline V gene, CDR1 is LGHDT and CDR2 is YNNKEL (reference sequence). CDR3 size: 15 residues. Written as DNA, the CDR3 is TGTGCCAGCCAAGCGGAGCGGGTGTTCGGGGAGACCCAGTACTTC. Translating it yields CASQAERVFGETQYF.

This chain connects TRBV15 to TRBJ2-1; maybe TRBD2 (6 bases). The CDR3 sequence is 17 residues long. Trimming pared 1 base from V and 6 bases from J, leaving 19 bases between. CDR1 and CDR2 (germline): LNHNV, YYDKDF (reference sequence). This chain's CDR3 is CATSRVFVRESVNEQFF. DNA for the CDR3: TGTGCCACCAGCAGAGTCTTCGTCCGGGAGTCGGTCAATGAGCAGTTCTTC.

This clonotype was counted many times. The rearrangement joins TRBV2 to TRBJ2-3; the match to TRBD2 covers 9 bases. Germline V lookup: CDR1 SNHLY, CDR2 FYNNEI. The junction had 8 bases not matched to a gene; V was cut back by 2 bases and J by 2 bases. The CDR3 runs 17 residues. DNA of the CDR3: TGTGCCAGCAGTGAAAGTGATGCGGGAGGGCCCACAGATACGCAGTATTTT. Translation: CASSESDAGGPTDTQYF.

This clonotype was counted at least ten times. V usage is TRBV12-3 or TRBV12-4 and J usage is TRBJ2-1; D is perhaps TRBD1 (5 bases). The CDR3 is 13 amino acids. Trimming pared 7 bases from V and 8 bases from J, leaving 15 bases between. CDR3 bases: TGTGCCAGCACCCTGGCAGGGAAACATGAGCAGTTCTTC. It translates to CASTLAGKHEQFF.

This rearrangement joins TRBV3-1 to TRBJ1-2, with 8 positions matching TRBD1. This CDR3 is built from 17 residues. Germline-derived CDR1 and CDR2 are LGHDT and YNNKEL (reference sequence). V was clipped by 3 bases and J by 5 bases; unmatched bases: 14. The CDR3 protein is CASSHGGSGQGPYGYTF. The CDR3 DNA is TGTGCCAGCAGCCACGGAGGTTCTGGACAGGGACCATATGGCTACACCTTC.

This clonotype was detected only a few times. The rearrangement joins TRBV24-1 to TRBJ2-1; D perhaps matches TRBD1 (5 bases). The V end lost 3 bases, the J end lost 1 base, and 12 bases lay between the germline ends. CDR3 size: 16 residues. Germline CDR1 and CDR2: KGHDR and SFDVKD. The CDR3 DNA sequence: TGTGCCACCAGTGATCCCGGGCCAGGGTCCTACAATGAGCAGTTCTTC. Its protein is CATSDPGPGSYNEQFF.